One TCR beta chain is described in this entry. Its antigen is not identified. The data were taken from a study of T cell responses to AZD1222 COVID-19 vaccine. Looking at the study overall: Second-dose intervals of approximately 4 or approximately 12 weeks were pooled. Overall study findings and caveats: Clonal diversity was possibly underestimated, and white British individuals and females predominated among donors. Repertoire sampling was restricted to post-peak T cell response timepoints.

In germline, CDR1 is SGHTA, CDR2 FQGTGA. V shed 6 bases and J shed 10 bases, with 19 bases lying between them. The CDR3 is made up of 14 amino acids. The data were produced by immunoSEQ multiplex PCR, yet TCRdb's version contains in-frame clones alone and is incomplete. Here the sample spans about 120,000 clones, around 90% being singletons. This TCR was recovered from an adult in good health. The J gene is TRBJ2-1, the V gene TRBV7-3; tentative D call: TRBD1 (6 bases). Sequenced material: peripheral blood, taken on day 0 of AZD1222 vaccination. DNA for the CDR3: TGTGCCAGCAGTCCTAACTCTAGACAGGCGGAGCAGTTCTTC. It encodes CASSPNSRQAEQFF. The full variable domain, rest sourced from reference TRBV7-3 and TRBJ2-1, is GAGVSQTPSNKVTEKGKYVELRCDPISGHTALYWYRQSLGQGPEFLIYFQGTGAADDSGLPNDRFFAVRPEGSVSTLKIQRTERGDSAVYLCASSPNSRQAEQFFGPGTRLTVL.